The 26 T cell receptor beta chains listed next were all sequenced from one sample in a study of T cell responses to AZD1222 COVID-19 vaccine (dated by TCRdb to the early 2020s). Sample time point, as interpreted from the label and publication: baseline before first vaccination. Libraries came from the immunoSEQ multiplex PCR assay. TCRdb took this table from immuneACCESS and kept in-frame rearrangements with V and J called. Such tables lack part of the clones; where checked against another copy, unresolved V genes explain under half of the gap, and the rest is unexplained. In all, the sample holds 90,000 to 150,000 clones, and about 87% of those were seen once. Jointly, the top ten make up 9.5% to 15% of the sample. This material consisted of peripheral blood, taken on day 0 of AZD1222 vaccination. The receptors originated from an adult in good health.

In its sample, this clone was seen a few times. The chain links TRBV7-2 to TRBJ2-7; D is ambiguous. V gave up 1 base and J gave up 5 bases, with 18 bases separating them. CDR3 size: 16 residues. Germline V gene data show CDR1 as SGHTA and CDR2 as FQGNSA. The CDR3 sequence: CASSLGLSRLTDEQYF. DNA for the CDR3: TGTGCCAGCAGCTTAGGGTTAAGCAGGCTGACGGACGAGCAGTACTTC. Using reference TRBV7-2 and TRBJ2-7 for the parts outside the CDR3, the full variable domain is GAGVSQSPSNKVTEKGKDVELRCDPISGHTALYWYRQSLGQGLEFLIYFQGNSAPDKSGLPSDRFSAERTGGSVSTLTIQRTQQEDSAVYLCASSLGLSRLTDEQYFGPGTRLTVT.

The chain is built from TRBV28 and TRBJ1-6; TRBD1 might be the D (5 bases). In germline, CDR1 is MDHEN, CDR2 SYDVKM. The ends were cut back, 10 bases at V and 9 bases at J, with 16 bases in the middle. The CDR3 contains 13 residues. CDR3 DNA sequence: TGTGCCATCCTACCAGGGTCGGGTTCACCCCTCCACTTT. It specifies CAILPGSGSPLHF.

The V gene is TRBV19, the J gene TRBJ2-7, with 7 positions matching TRBD1. CDR3 size: 15 residues. In germline, CDR1 is LNHDA, CDR2 SQIVND (reference sequence). With 5 bases clipped from V and 4 bases from J, the junction kept 11 bases outside the gene matches. CDR3 loop: CASSPPPGQPYEQYF. CDR3 sequence (DNA): TGTGCCAGTAGTCCGCCGCCGGGACAGCCTTACGAGCAGTACTTC.

V is TRBV6-5 and J is TRBJ2-3, with unresolved D. The CDR3 is 16 residues long. Germline V gene sequence: CDR1 MNHEY, CDR2 SVGAGI. V lost 0 bases, J lost 6 bases, and 16 bases lay in between. The CDR3 sequence is CASSYSGWEPGDTQYF. Here the CDR3 DNA reads TGTGCCAGCAGTTACTCGGGATGGGAACCTGGGGATACGCAGTATTTT.

V gene TRBV21-1 combines with J gene TRBJ2-2; no check of the table's D call, TRBD2, against the DNA was made. TRBV21-1 is tagged as a pseudogene. This CDR3 is built from 15 residues. CDR3 nucleotides: TGTGCCAGCCCTCCGGGAGGGCCCTCTACCGGGGAGCTGTTTTTT. Its translation is CASPPGGPSTGELFF.

The V call is TRBV9, the J call TRBJ2-1, with 9 bases that match TRBD2. Germline trimming cut 1 base from V and 9 bases from J; bases unmatched to any gene: 11. This CDR3 has 16 amino acids. Germline CDR1 reads SGDLS; CDR2 reads YYNGEE. The CDR3 here is CASSVYPSGVRSEQFF. CDR3 DNA: TGTGCCAGCAGCGTATACCCTAGCGGGGTGCGGAGTGAGCAGTTCTTC. The variable domain in full, completed from reference TRBV9 and TRBJ2-1, reads DSGVTQTPKHLITATGQRVTLRCSPRSGDLSVYWYQQSLDQGLQFLIQYYNGEERAKGNILERFSAQQFPDLHSELNLSSLELGDSALYFCASSVYPSGVRSEQFFGPGTRLTVL.

A few counts support this clone. This chain joins TRBV19 and TRBJ2-1; 7 nucleotides line up with TRBD2. CDR1 LNHDA and CDR2 SQIVND come from the germline V gene (reference sequence). The CDR3 runs 15 residues. The J segment lost 4 bases and the V segment lost 3 bases, leaving 6 bases of the junction unmatched. The CDR3 coding sequence is TGTGCCAGTAGTATGGGGCGGGAGTGGTACAATGAGCAGTTCTTC. The encoded protein is CASSMGREWYNEQFF.

The chain has TRBV30 and TRBJ1-6; D possibly corresponds to TRBD1 (5 bases). Trimming took off 4 bases at V and 7 bases at J, with 14 bases between the two ends. Looked up from germline, CDR1 is GTSNPN and CDR2 is SVGIG (reference sequence). This CDR3 has 14 residues. The CDR3 DNA reads TGTGCCTGGACCCTCCGAGGGGTAAATTCACCCCTCCACTTT. It codes for CAWTLRGVNSPLHF.

The J gene is TRBJ2-5, the V gene TRBV7-6; TRBD2 aligns across 8 bases. J gave up 1 base and V 5 bases, and 12 bases lay outside the gene matches. Germline assignment: CDR1 SGHVS and CDR2 FNYEAQ. There are 17 residues in the CDR3. CDR3 region: CASSQEVRGVFQETQYF. The CDR3 bases are TGTGCCAGCAGCCAGGAAGTGCGGGGGGTGTTCCAAGAGACCCAGTACTTC. The whole variable domain, remainder taken from reference TRBV7-6 and TRBJ2-5, is GAGVSQSPRYKVTKRGQDVALRCDPISGHVSLYWYRQALGQGPEFLTYFNYEAQQDKSGLPNDRFSAERPEGSISTLTIQRTEQRDSAMYRCASSQEVRGVFQETQYFGPGTRLLVL.

V usage is TRBV12-3 or TRBV12-4 and J usage is TRBJ1-2; D gene uncertain. The CDR3 is made up of 13 amino acids. The V gene lost 5 bases and the J gene lost 7 bases, with 14 bases spanning the gap. The CDR3 loop reads CASSVERTGGYTF. The CDR3 DNA sequence: TGTGCCAGCAGTGTTGAGAGGACCGGTGGCTACACCTTC.

This chain uses TRBV30 with TRBJ1-4, with 8 bases matching TRBD1. The germline gives CDR1 GTSNPN, CDR2 SVGIG (reference sequence). This CDR3 is built from 13 residues. Trimming cost V 3 bases and J 5 bases; bases outside gene matches: 2. The chain's CDR3 is CAWRQGENEKLFF. The CDR3 nucleotides read TGTGCCTGGAGACAGGGGGAAAATGAAAAACTGTTTTTT.

This clone was detected only once. The chain joins TRBV11-2 to TRBJ2-7; unclear D gene. V was trimmed by 5 bases and J by 3 bases, leaving 5 bases between them. Germline CDR1 SGHAT, CDR2 FQNNGV. CDR3 length: 11 residues. DNA for the CDR3: TGTGCCAGCAGCCTATTCTACGAGCAGTACTTC. Amino acid sequence: CASSLFYEQYF.

The rearrangement links TRBV10-3 to TRBJ2-3; 7 nucleotides match TRBD2. The length of the CDR3 is 14 residues. J was trimmed by 2 bases and V by 4 bases; bases with no gene match: 3. Germline CDR1 is ENHRY and CDR2 is SYGVKD. The CDR3 sequence is CAISGLAVTDTQYF. The DNA of the CDR3 is TGTGCCATCAGTGGGCTAGCGGTCACAGATACGCAGTATTTT.

The chain has TRBV5-1 and TRBJ2-6, with D possibly being TRBD1 (6 bases). The germline gives CDR1 SGHRS, CDR2 YFSETQ. CDR3 length equals 19 residues. Trimming cost V 0 bases and J 0 bases, with 16 bases left between them. CDR3 region: CASSLVAQGYSSGANVLTF. In DNA form, the CDR3 reads TGCGCCAGCAGCTTGGTGGCACAGGGATACAGCTCTGGGGCCAACGTCCTGACTTTC.

The chain carries TRBV18 and TRBJ2-3, with D perhaps TRBD1 (6 bases). The germline V gene has CDR1 KGHSH and CDR2 LQKENI. V dropped 3 bases and J dropped 2 bases, with 18 bases sitting between them. The CDR3 is 17 amino acids. Here the CDR3 reads CASSPRDRPGTTDTQYF. CDR3 in DNA: TGTGCCAGCTCACCCAGAGACAGGCCAGGTACCACAGATACGCAGTATTTT.

The genes are TRBV6-5 and TRBJ2-7; perhaps D is TRBD1 or TRBD2 (5 bases each). The CDR3 runs to 14 residues. V was clipped by 0 bases and J by 4 bases, with 10 bases between them. The germline V gene encodes CDR1 MNHEY and CDR2 SVGAGI. The chain's CDR3 is CASSYSRGRYEQYF. The CDR3 DNA is TGTGCCAGCAGTTACTCCCGGGGCCGGTACGAGCAGTACTTC.

The chain joins TRBV6-2 or TRBV6-3 to TRBJ1-2, with D unresolved. V lost 7 bases to trimming and J lost 0 bases, with 18 bases between them. The CDR3 contains 16 residues. Germline CDR1 MNHEY, CDR2 SVGEGT. CDR3 nucleotide sequence: TGTGCCAGCAACCCGACGCGCCGTAAAGCTAACTATGGCTACACCTTC. Its protein product is CASNPTRRKANYGYTF.

The chain is built from TRBV6-5 and TRBJ2-1; 9 bases line up with TRBD1. Germline assignment: CDR1 MNHEY and CDR2 SVGAGI. The CDR3 loop spans 15 amino acids. Trimming removed 6 bases from V and 9 bases from J; junction bases left unmatched: 12. The CDR3 nucleotides read TGTGCCAGCAGGGACAGGGGACTCAACGGTGGTGAGCAGTTCTTC. Its protein is CASRDRGLNGGEQFF.

The V and J genes are TRBV4-1 and TRBJ2-2, with 9 bases identical to TRBD2. The length of the CDR3 is 19 residues. With 1 base clipped from V and 7 bases from J, the junction kept 16 bases outside the gene matches. Germline V lookup: CDR1 MGHRA, CDR2 YSYEKL. CDR3 loop: CASSQALGGSGRLGGELFF. The CDR3 coding sequence is TGCGCCAGCAGCCAAGCCCTAGGGGGTAGCGGGAGATTGGGCGGGGAGCTGTTTTTT.

Here the CDR3 DNA reads TGTGCCACCAGCAGAGGGGGCGCGGGGCTGAGTCGGGAACTGTTTTTT. Translating gives CATSRGGAGLSRELFF. The rearrangement joins TRBV15 to TRBJ1-4; TRBD1 might be the D (5 bases). V was trimmed by 1 base and J by 12 bases, leaving 21 bases between them. CDR1 and CDR2 (germline): LNHNV, YYDKDF (reference sequence). The CDR3 contains 16 residues.

This clone has only one observation. V gene TRBV29-1 combines with J gene TRBJ2-7, with D possibly being TRBD2 (5 bases). This CDR3 is built from 12 residues. Germline CDR1 reads SQVTM; CDR2 reads ANQGSEA. V was trimmed by 4 bases and J by 3 bases, leaving 10 bases between them. The CDR3 nucleotides read TGCAGCGTTGTTGTGGGAGACTACGAGCAGTACTTC. Translating it yields CSVVVGDYEQYF.

The chain is built from TRBV29-1 and TRBJ2-5; 9 bases align to TRBD1. V trimming: 7 bases; J trimming: 5 bases; junction bases outside the gene matches: 14. The CDR3 loop spans 15 amino acids. CDR1 is SQVTM and CDR2 is ANQGSEA in the germline V gene. DNA for the CDR3: TGCAGCGACAGGACAGGGGACGGGGTAGCGGAGACCCAGTACTTC. Its protein is CSDRTGDGVAETQYF.

The V gene is TRBV9, the J gene TRBJ1-3; D not certain. Germline V CDR1 and CDR2: SGDLS, YYNGEE. The CDR3 consists of 15 residues. V was clipped by 0 bases and J by 3 bases, with 10 bases between them. The CDR3 loop reads CASSVAQGNGNTIYF. In DNA, the CDR3 is TGTGCCAGCAGCGTAGCTCAAGGGAATGGAAACACCATATATTTT.

This clone was detected once. V gene TRBV9 combines with J gene TRBJ2-2; D is possibly TRBD2 (5 bases). CDR3 length: 17 amino acids. The germline gives CDR1 SGDLS, CDR2 YYNGEE. Trimming removed 0 bases at V and 4 bases at J, with 16 bases between. CDR3 region: CASSVAPASTGTGELFF. CDR3 sequence (DNA): TGTGCCAGCAGCGTAGCCCCGGCTAGCACGGGCACCGGGGAGCTGTTTTTT. The complete variable domain, with remaining parts taken from reference TRBV9 and TRBJ2-2, reads DSGVTQTPKHLITATGQRVTLRCSPRSGDLSVYWYQQSLDQGLQFLIQYYNGEERAKGNILERFSAQQFPDLHSELNLSSLELGDSALYFCASSVAPASTGTGELFFGEGSRLTVL.

The chain combines TRBV7-9 with TRBJ1-1, with unresolved D. Germline V gives CDR1 SEHNR, CDR2 FQNEAQ (reference sequence). The CDR3 has 13 residues. Trimming removed 1 base at V and 1 base at J, with 4 bases between. CDR3 in DNA: TGTGCCAGCAGCTTAGAGGCGAACACTGAAGCTTTCTTT. Translated, it gives CASSLEANTEAFF.

This chain uses TRBV18 with TRBJ1-1; TRBD1 agrees at 7 bases. The CDR3 totals 14 residues. Losses at the gene ends were 3 bases for V and 11 bases for J; bases not matched to a gene: 12. The germline CDR1 and CDR2 sequences are KGHSH and LQKENI. CDR3: CASSPLDRSLGAFF. The CDR3 nucleotides read TGTGCCAGCTCACCGCTGGACAGGTCCCTTGGTGCTTTCTTT.